Below, one T cell receptor beta chain is given with its context. Germline-derived CDR1 and CDR2 are GTSNPN and SVGIG (reference sequence). The V and J ends lost 3 bases and 3 bases respectively, with 9 bases between them. The CDR3 extends over 13 amino acids. Each CDR3 protein is one row after TCRdb ran MiXCR on the RT-PCR reads. The table records some 520,000 distinct CDR3 sequences, about 17% of them present only once. The source of the sample is a study of response to subunit inactivated influenza vaccine. This sample comprised CD4+ T cells sorted from PBMCs, obtained around 25 months after vaccination. The clonotype was recovered from a man between 50 and 69 years old who received an inactivated influenza vaccine. The chain joins TRBV30 to TRBJ2-1; no definite D call. The CDR3 spells CAWRGYVYNEQFF. The DNA for the CDR3 is TGTGCCTGGAGAGGTTACGTCTACAATGAGCAGTTCTTC.